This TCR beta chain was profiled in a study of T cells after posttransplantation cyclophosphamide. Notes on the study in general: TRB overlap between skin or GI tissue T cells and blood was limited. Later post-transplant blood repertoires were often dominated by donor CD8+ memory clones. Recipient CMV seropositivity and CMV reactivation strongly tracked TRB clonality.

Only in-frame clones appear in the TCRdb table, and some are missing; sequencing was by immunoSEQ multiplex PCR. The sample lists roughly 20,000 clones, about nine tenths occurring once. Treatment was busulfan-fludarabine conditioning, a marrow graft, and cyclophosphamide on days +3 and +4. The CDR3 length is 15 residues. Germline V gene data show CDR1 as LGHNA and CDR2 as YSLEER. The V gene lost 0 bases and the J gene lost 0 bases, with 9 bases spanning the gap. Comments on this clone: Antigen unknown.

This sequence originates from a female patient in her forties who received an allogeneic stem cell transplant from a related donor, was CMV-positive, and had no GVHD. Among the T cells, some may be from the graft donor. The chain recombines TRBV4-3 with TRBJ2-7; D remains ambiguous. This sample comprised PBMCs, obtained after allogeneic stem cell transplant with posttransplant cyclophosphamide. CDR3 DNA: TGCGCCAGCAGCCAAGATGTAGTTGGCTCCTACGAGCAGTACTTC. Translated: CASSQDVVGSYEQYF.